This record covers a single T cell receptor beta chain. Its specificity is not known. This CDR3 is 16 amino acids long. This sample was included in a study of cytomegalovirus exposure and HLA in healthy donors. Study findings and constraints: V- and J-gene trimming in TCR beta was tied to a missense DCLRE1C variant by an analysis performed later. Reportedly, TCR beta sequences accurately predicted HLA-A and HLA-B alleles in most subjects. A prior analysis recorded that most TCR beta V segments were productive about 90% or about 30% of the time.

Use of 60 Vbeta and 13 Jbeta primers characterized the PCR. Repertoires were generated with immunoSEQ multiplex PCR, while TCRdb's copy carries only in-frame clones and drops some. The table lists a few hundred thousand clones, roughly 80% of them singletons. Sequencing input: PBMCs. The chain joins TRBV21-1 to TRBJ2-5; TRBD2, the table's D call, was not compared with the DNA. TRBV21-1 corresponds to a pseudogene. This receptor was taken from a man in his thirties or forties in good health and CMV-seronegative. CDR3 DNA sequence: TGTGCCAGCAGCAAGAGTAGCGGGGCTTGTAGGGAGACCCAGTACTTC. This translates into CASSKSSGACRETQYF.